This TCR beta chain was sequenced for a study of cytomegalovirus exposure and HLA in healthy donors. Study information: For the approximately 400 genotyped donors, 75% to 90% fell within the Caucasian-associated ancestry cluster. Study-level results: Rarity characterized most TCR sequences, yet some public TCRs appeared in many donors.

The PCR used 60 Vbeta and 13 Jbeta primers. Original data processing: Later, an analysis found roughly 80 million unique TCR beta chains, and some 10 million of these were shared. TCRdb keeps only in-frame clones here, not all; method: immunoSEQ multiplex PCR. The V and J calls and the clone size are those of that table, but D and trimming were determined from the DNA. This sample yields approximately 160,000 clones, of which about 75% are seen a single time; 1.3% to 1.5% belongs to the top ten. This clone was detected only a few times. Its specificity is unknown. V was clipped by 1 base and J by 2 bases, with 11 bases between them. Germline V CDR1 and CDR2: LNHNV, YYDKDF (reference sequence). There are 15 residues in the CDR3.

The J gene is TRBJ1-1, the V gene TRBV15; tentatively, D is TRBD1 (5 bases). The receptor was derived from a man younger than 35 in good health and CMV-seronegative. Sequencing input: PBMCs. The CDR3: CATSRGGSSNTEAFF. For the CDR3, the DNA is TGTGCCACCAGCAGAGGGGGCAGTTCTAACACTGAAGCTTTCTTT.